This is a list of T cell receptor beta chains from one sample in a study of blood T cell repertoires in COVID-19. TCRdb's table, derived via immunoSEQ multiplex PCR, lists solely in-frame clones and lacks some. The table lists a few hundred thousand clones, approximately 82% of them singletons. The specimen was peripheral blood. These receptors all stem from a young woman with acute or convalescent COVID-19. CDR3s include the opening cysteine and the closing phenylalanine or tryptophan. Each record gives: D gene, CDR3 length, V gene, J gene, clone size, CDR3 DNA, CDR3 protein. A D gene is named only where the DNA matches it firmly. Clone size is stated in some rows and not others, as once, few, many or a class when expanded.

>NA|15|TRBV19|TRBJ2-1|NA
TGTGCCAGTAGCCAAACACCGGGCTCCTACAATGAGCAGTTCTTC
CASSQTPGSYNEQFF
>TRBD1|16|TRBV10-3|TRBJ2-2|NA
TGTGCCATCAGTGAGACGGGACAGGGATTAACCGGGGAGCTGTTTTTT
CAISETGQGLTGELFF
>NA|12|TRBV7-9|TRBJ2-7|NA
TGTGCCAGCAGCTACGGGGACTACGAGCAGTACTTC
CASSYGDYEQYF
>NA|13|TRBV5-1|TRBJ2-7|few
TGCGCCAGCAGCTTAGGAGGTTTCTACGAGCAGTACTTC
CASSLGGFYEQYF
>TRBD1|12|TRBV2|TRBJ1-2|NA
TGTGGAGCGACAGGGGCAGCGGATGGCTACACCTTC
CGATGAADGYTF
>TRBD1|15|TRBV30|TRBJ1-3|NA
TGTGCCTGGAGGCCCGTAACAGGGGACGGAAACACCATATATTTT
CAWRPVTGDGNTIYF
>TRBD1|20|TRBV15|TRBJ1-4|NA
TGTGCCACCAGCCAATCGAGGGTCGGGACAGGGGGCTCTTGGGTAGGAAAACTGTTTTTT
CATSQSRVGTGGSWVGKLFF
>NA|15|TRBV7-8|TRBJ2-7|NA
TGTGCCAGCAGCTCGACGACAGTTACCTCCTACGAGCAGTACTTC
CASSSTTVTSYEQYF
>NA|19|TRBV30|TRBJ2-6|NA
TGTGCCTGGAGGGCCGGAGGGGCTTTGATACCCTCTGGGGCCAACGTCCTGACTTTC
CAWRAGGALIPSGANVLTF
>TRBD1|15|TRBV5-5|TRBJ2-7|once
TGTGCCAGCAAGTTCAAGGGGGCCCCCTCCTACGAGCAGTACTTC
CASKFKGAPSYEQYF
>TRBD1|18|TRBV4-1|TRBJ2-5|NA
TGCGCCAGCAGCCAAGATCCCCGGGACAGGGGGTTTAGAGAGACCCAGTACTTC
CASSQDPRDRGFRETQYF
>TRBD1|15|TRBV19|TRBJ2-7|NA
TGTGCCAGTAGTGCCTGGGGGACAGGGGGCTCCGAGCAGTACTTC
CASSAWGTGGSEQYF
>TRBD1|15|TRBV10-1|TRBJ1-1|NA
TGCGCCAGCAGTTTAGACGGACAGGGGCTAACTGAAGCTTTCTTT
CASSLDGQGLTEAFF
>TRBD1|13|TRBV10-1|TRBJ1-5|few
TGCGCCAGCAGTGAGTCTCCCAGGGGGCCGCCGCCTTTT
CASSESPRGPPPF
>NA|16|TRBV24-1|TRBJ1-6|NA
TGTGCCACCAGTGATTTGCCGGACAGAATTAGTTCACCCCTCCACTTT
CATSDLPDRISSPLHF
>NA|12|TRBV28|TRBJ1-4|NA
TGTGCCAGCAGGTCGACAGCAGAAAAACTGTTTTTT
CASRSTAEKLFF
>TRBD1|15|TRBV6-2/TRBV6-3|TRBJ2-7|NA
TGTGCCAGCAGTTACGGTTGGACAGGAAACTACGAGCAGTACTTC
CASSYGWTGNYEQYF
>NA|15|TRBV5-1|TRBJ1-3|NA
TGCGCCAGCAGCCCCTGGACAGCCTCTGGAAACACCATATATTTT
CASSPWTASGNTIYF
>NA|16|TRBV6-6|TRBJ2-6|NA
TGTGCCAGCAGTTCGGACAGCCCCTCTGGGGCCAACGTCCTGACTTTC
CASSSDSPSGANVLTF
>NA|15|TRBV7-9|TRBJ1-1|NA
TGTGCCAGCAGCTTAGCCGCAGCGATGAACACTGAAGCTTTCTTT
CASSLAAAMNTEAFF
>TRBD2|16|TRBV6-4|TRBJ2-2|NA
TGTGCCAGCAGTGACTCCTCGGGAGGGAACACCGGGGAGCTGTTTTTT
CASSDSSGGNTGELFF
>NA|14|TRBV5-5|TRBJ1-2|few
TGTGCCAGCAGCTTTAGTACGGGTAACTATGGCTACACCTTC
CASSFSTGNYGYTF